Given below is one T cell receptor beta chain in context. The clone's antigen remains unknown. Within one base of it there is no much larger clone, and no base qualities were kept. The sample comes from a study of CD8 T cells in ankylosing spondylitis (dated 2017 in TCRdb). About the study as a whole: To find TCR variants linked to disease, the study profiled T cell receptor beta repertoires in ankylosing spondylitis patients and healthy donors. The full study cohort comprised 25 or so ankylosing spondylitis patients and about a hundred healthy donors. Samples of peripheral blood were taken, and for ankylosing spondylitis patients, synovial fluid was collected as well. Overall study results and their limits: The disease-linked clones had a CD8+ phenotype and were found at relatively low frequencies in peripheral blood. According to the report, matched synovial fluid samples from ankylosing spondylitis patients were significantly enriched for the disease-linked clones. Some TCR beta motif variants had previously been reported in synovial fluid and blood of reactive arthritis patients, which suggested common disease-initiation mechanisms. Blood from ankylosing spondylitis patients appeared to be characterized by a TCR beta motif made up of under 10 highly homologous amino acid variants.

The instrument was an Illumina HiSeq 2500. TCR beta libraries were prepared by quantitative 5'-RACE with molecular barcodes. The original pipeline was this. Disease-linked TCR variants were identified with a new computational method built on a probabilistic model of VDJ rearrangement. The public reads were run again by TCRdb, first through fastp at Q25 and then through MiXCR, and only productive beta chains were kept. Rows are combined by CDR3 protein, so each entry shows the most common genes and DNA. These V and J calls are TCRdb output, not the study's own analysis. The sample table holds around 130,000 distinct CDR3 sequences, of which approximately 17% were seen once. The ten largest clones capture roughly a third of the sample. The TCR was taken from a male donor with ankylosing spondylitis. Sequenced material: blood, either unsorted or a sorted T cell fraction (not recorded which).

The CDR3 protein: CASSGPRQAETQYF. The DNA sequence is given as TGTGCCAGCAGCGGACCGCGGCAAGCGGAGACCCAGTACTTC. Recombination connected TRBV9 to TRBJ2-5; no D gene is confidently identified. The germline V gene provides CDR1 SGDLS and CDR2 YYNGEE. Inclusive of the bounding cysteine and phenylalanine, the CDR3 is 14 residues long. Of all the DNA, just the CDR3 is kept, 42 bases in frame from base 1. V is shortened by 3 bases, J by 5 bases, and the region joining them spans 14 bases.